These 10 T cell receptor beta chains originate from one sample sequenced in a study of healthy donors' naive CD4 and CD8 T cells. Starting from about 470 ng of total RNA, TCR libraries were made with linear amplification. A single record per CDR3 protein comes from TCRdb applying MiXCR to the reads. Of 150,000 to 200,000 distinct CDR3 sequences in the sample, about 76% were seen once. Material for sequencing was naive CD4+ and CD8+ T cells sorted from blood, pooled from several donors. Receptor source: a pool of human donors in good health; the sample pools cells from several healthy donors.

The sample holds one count of this clonotype. The junction does not match germline at one end; this may be a read error. J is TRBJ1-2 and V is TRBV5-1; D gene unclear. This CDR3 region has 14 residues. CDR1 and CDR2 from the germline V gene are SGHRS and YFSETQ. The chain's CDR3 is CASSLTAGDYGYTF. CDR3 sequence (DNA): TGTGCCAGCAGCCTCACGGCGGGAGACTATGGCTACACCTTC.

The rearrangement joins TRBV27 to TRBJ2-1, with 7 positions matching TRBD1. Germline CDR1 MNHEY, CDR2 SMNVEV (reference sequence). The J segment lost 4 bases and the V segment lost 3 bases, leaving 9 bases of the junction unmatched. The CDR3 runs to 16 residues. The CDR3 DNA follows: TGTGCCAGCAGTTTCCTTTACAGGGGAAGGTACAATGAGCAGTTCTTC. Its translation: CASSFLYRGRYNEQFF.

This chain uses TRBV6-5 with TRBJ1-1; D possibly corresponds to TRBD1 (6 bases). The V gene's germline CDR1 is MNHEY and CDR2 SVGAGI. This CDR3 is built from 14 residues. V lost 6 bases and J lost 4, with 15 bases in between. DNA for the CDR3: TGTGCCAGCAGCAACACAGGGCTTAGCACTGAAGCTTTCTTT. It codes for CASSNTGLSTEAFF.

The rearrangement links TRBV19 to TRBJ2-1, with 12 positions matching TRBD2. CDR3 length: 16 residues. Germline values: CDR1 LNHDA, CDR2 SQIVND (reference sequence). The J segment lost 0 bases and the V segment lost 6 bases, leaving 3 bases of the junction unmatched. The DNA of the CDR3 is TGTGCCAGTAGGACGACTAGCGGGAGCTCCTACAATGAGCAGTTCTTC. It yields the protein CASRTTSGSSYNEQFF. The whole variable domain, remainder taken from reference TRBV19 and TRBJ2-1, is DGGITQSPKYLFRKEGQNVTLSCEQNLNHDAMYWYRQDPGQGLRLIYYSQIVNDFQKGDIAEGYSVSREKKESFPLTVTSAQKNPTAFYLCASRTTSGSSYNEQFFGPGTRLTVL.

V gene TRBV19 combines with J gene TRBJ1-6; D ambiguous. Looked up from germline, CDR1 is LNHDA and CDR2 is SQIVND (reference sequence). V gave up 3 bases and J gave up 2 bases, with 8 bases separating them. The CDR3 covers 15 residues. The CDR3: CASSITRAYNSPLHF. The CDR3 DNA reads as TGTGCCAGTAGTATCACCCGAGCCTATAATTCACCCCTCCACTTT.

The rearrangement uses TRBV13 and TRBJ2-1; 11 nucleotides line up with TRBD2. The V gene end was trimmed by 3 bases and the J gene end by 6 bases; junction bases not matched to a gene: 1. CDR3 length: 14 residues. From germline, CDR1 is PRHDT and CDR2 FYEKMQ (reference sequence). The CDR3 DNA sequence: TGTGCCAGCAGCTTCGGGACTAGCGGCAATGAGCAGTTCTTC. Its translation: CASSFGTSGNEQFF. The whole variable domain, remainder taken from reference TRBV13 and TRBJ2-1, is AAGVIQSPRHLIKEKRETATLKCYPIPRHDTVYWYQQGPGQDPQFLISFYEKMQSDKGSIPDRFSAQQFSDYHSELNMSSLELGDSALYFCASSFGTSGNEQFFGPGTRLTVL.

The chain employs TRBV12-3 or TRBV12-4 and TRBJ1-5; unclear D gene. CDR3 length: 15 residues. Trimming removed 6 bases from V and 4 bases from J, with 16 bases in between. DNA for the CDR3: TGTGCCAGCAGCCGAGTTTCGGGGAATAATCAGCCCCAGCATTTT. Translating it yields CASSRVSGNNQPQHF.

J is TRBJ2-7 and V is TRBV6-5; no clear D gene. V shed 5 bases and J shed 0 bases, with 11 bases lying between them. The CDR3 totals 14 residues. Germline CDR1 MNHEY, CDR2 SVGAGI. The CDR3 bases are TGTGCCAGCAGTACCGTAGGGCACTCCTACGAGCAGTACGTC. It codes for CASSTVGHSYEQYV.

The gene calls are TRBV10-3 and TRBJ1-5; D gene ambiguous. Germline-derived CDR1 and CDR2 are ENHRY and SYGVKD. This CDR3 contains 14 residues. V shed 2 bases and J shed 6 bases, with 11 bases lying between them. This CDR3 is CAISEPWSGQPQHF. The DNA for the CDR3 is TGTGCCATCAGTGAGCCTTGGTCGGGTCAGCCCCAGCATTTT.

Here the CDR3 DNA reads TGTGCCAGCAGTTTATCAGGACAGGTCCGCGGTACTGAAGCTTTCTTT. Amino acid sequence: CASSLSGQVRGTEAFF. V is TRBV27 and J is TRBJ1-1, with 7 bases fitting TRBD1. CDR1 is MNHEY and CDR2 is SMNVEV in the germline V gene (reference sequence). This CDR3 contains 16 residues. The ends lost 0 bases at V and 5 bases at J; junction bases unmatched: 9.